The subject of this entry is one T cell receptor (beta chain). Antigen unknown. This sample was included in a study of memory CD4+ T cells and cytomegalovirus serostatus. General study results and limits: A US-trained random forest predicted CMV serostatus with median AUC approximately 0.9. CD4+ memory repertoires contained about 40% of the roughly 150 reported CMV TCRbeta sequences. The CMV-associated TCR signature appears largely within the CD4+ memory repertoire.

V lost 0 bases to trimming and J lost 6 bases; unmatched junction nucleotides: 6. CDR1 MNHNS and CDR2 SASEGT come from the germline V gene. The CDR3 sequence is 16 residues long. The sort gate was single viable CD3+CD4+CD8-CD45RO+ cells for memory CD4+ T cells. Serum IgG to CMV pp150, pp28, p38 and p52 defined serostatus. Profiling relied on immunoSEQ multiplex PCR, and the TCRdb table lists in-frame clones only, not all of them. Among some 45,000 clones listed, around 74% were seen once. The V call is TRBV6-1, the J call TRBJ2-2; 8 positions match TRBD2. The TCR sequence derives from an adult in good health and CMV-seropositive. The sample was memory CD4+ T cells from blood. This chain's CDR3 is CASSEAGGAFAGELFF. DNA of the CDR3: TGTGCCAGCAGTGAAGCCGGGGGGGCCTTCGCCGGGGAGCTGTTTTTT.